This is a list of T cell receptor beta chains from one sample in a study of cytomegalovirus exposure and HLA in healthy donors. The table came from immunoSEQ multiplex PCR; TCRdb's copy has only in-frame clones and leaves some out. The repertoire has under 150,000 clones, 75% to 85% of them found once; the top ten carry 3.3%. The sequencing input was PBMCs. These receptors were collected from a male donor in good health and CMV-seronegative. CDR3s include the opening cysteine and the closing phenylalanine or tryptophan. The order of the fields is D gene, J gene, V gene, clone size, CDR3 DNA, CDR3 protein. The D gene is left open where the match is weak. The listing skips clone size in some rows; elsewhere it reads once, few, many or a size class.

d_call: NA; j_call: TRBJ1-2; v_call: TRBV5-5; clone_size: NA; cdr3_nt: TGTGCCAGCAGTTCCCTGTCCCGGGACTGGATTGGCTACACCTTC; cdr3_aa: CASSSLSRDWIGYTF
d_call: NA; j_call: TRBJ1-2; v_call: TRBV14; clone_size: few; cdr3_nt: TGTGCCAGCAGCCAAGCGGGGGTCCACGGCTACACCTTC; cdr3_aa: CASSQAGVHGYTF
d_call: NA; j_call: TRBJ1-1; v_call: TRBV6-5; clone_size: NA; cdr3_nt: TGTGCCAGCAGCCAGCGGACAGAGAACACTGAAGCTTTCTTT; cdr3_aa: CASSQRTENTEAFF
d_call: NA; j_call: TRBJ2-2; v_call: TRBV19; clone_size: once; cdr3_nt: TGTGCCAGTAGTACGCTAGGAAACACCGGGGAGCTGTTTTTT; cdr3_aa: CASSTLGNTGELFF
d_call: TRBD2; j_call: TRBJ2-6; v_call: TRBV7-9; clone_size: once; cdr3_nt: TGTGCCAGCAGCTTAGGTAGCGGGACTAGTTCAGTTGGGGCCAACGTCCTGACTTTC; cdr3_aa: CASSLGSGTSSVGANVLTF
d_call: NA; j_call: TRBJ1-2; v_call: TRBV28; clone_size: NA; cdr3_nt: TGTGCCAGCAGGGGGGGTCTGGGAGGTCCGGATGGCTACACCTTC; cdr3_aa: CASRGGLGGPDGYTF
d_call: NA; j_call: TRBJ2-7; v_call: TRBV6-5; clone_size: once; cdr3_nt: TGTGCCAGCAGTGAGGGCTACGAGCAGTACTTC; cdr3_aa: CASSEGYEQYF
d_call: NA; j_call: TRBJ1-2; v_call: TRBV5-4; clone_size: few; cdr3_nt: TGTGCCAGCAGCTTGGCCACAGGGATCGGTGGCTACACCTTC; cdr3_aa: CASSLATGIGGYTF
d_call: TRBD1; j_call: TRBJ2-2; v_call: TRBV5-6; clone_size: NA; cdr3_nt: TGTGCCAGCAGCTTTGTAGGACAGGGGACGACCGGGGAGCTGTTTTTT; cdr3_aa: CASSFVGQGTTGELFF
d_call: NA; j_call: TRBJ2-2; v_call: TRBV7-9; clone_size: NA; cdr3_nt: TGTGCCAGCAGCTTAATAGGGGGCACCGGGGAGCTGTTTTTT; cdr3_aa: CASSLIGGTGELFF
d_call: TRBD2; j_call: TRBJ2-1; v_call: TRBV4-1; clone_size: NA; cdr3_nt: TGCGCCAGCAGCCAAACCCGGGGGGGGGATTACAATGAGCAGTTCTTC; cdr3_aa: CASSQTRGGDYNEQFF
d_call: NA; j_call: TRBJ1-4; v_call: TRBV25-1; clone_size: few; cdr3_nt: TGTGCCAGCAGTGATACTACCGGGACACAGGATTTT; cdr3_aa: CASSDTTGTQDF
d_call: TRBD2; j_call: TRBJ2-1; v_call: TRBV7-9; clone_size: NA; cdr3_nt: TGTGCCAGCAGCTTAGTTAGCGGGGGCTACAATGAGCAGTTCTTC; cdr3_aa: CASSLVSGGYNEQFF
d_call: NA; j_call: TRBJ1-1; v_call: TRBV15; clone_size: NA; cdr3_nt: TGTGCCACCAGCAGTAGTCCGGGGGAATATTCCACTGAAGCTTTCTTT; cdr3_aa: CATSSSPGEYSTEAFF